The rows below give T cell receptor beta chains drawn from one sample of a study of post-analysis software for immune sequencing data. MiXCR, applied by TCRdb to the PCR reads, yields one record per CDR3 protein. Of approximately 730,000 distinct CDR3 sequences in the sample, 25% to 30% were seen once. What was sequenced was blood. These receptor sequences come from a girl aged 10 to 17 with multiple sclerosis. Both conserved end residues are part of each CDR3. Each record gives: clone size, V gene, D gene, J gene, CDR3 DNA, CDR3 protein. The D gene is left open where the match is weak. Not all rows give a size; the values are once, few, many and, for expanded clones, a class.

clone size: .
V gene: TRBV12-3/TRBV12-4
D gene: .
J gene: TRBJ1-4
CDR3 DNA: TGTGCCAGCAGGACGGTAGGAAATGAAAAACTGTTTTTT
CDR3 protein: CASRTVGNEKLFF

clone size: .
V gene: TRBV27
D gene: .
J gene: TRBJ2-3
CDR3 DNA: TGTGCCAGCAGTCAGCCCTACATGGACGGGGGCAGTCTTAGCACAGATACGCAGTATTTT
CDR3 protein: CASSQPYMDGGSLSTDTQYF

clone size: once
V gene: TRBV2
D gene: .
J gene: TRBJ1-5
CDR3 DNA: TGTGCCCGCAGTGAAAACAGGAATAGCAATCAGCCCCAGCATTTT
CDR3 protein: CARSENRNSNQPQHF

clone size: many
V gene: TRBV7-2
D gene: .
J gene: TRBJ2-5
CDR3 DNA: TGTGCCAGCAATGTCGGCCAAGAGACCCAGTACTTC
CDR3 protein: CASNVGQETQYF

clone size: once
V gene: TRBV7-8
D gene: .
J gene: TRBJ2-1
CDR3 DNA: TGTGCCAGCAGCCCATCGGGCCTAGCGGAAGGGGGTACCTACAATGAGCAGTTCTTC
CDR3 protein: CASSPSGLAEGGTYNEQFF

clone size: .
V gene: TRBV20-1
D gene: TRBD1
J gene: TRBJ1-4
CDR3 DNA: TGCAGTGCGACTACCGGGACAGGGGATGGAAAACTGTTTTTT
CDR3 protein: CSATTGTGDGKLFF

clone size: .
V gene: TRBV3-1
D gene: .
J gene: TRBJ2-4
CDR3 DNA: TGTGCCAGCAGCCAAGAATCGCTGCTAGGGCAGGGCGTCTTAGCCAAAAACATTCGGTACTTC
CDR3 protein: CASSQESLLGQGVLAKNIRYF

clone size: few
V gene: TRBV6-4
D gene: TRBD1
J gene: TRBJ2-5
CDR3 DNA: TGTGCCAGCAGTGAAGCCGGGACAGGGGGCCGAGAGACCCAGTACTTC
CDR3 protein: CASSEAGTGGRETQYF

clone size: .
V gene: TRBV6-6
D gene: .
J gene: TRBJ1-4
CDR3 DNA: TGTGCCAGCTGTCCCCCCGGGTTACCGCATGAAAAACTGTTTTTT
CDR3 protein: CASCPPGLPHEKLFF

clone size: .
V gene: TRBV18
D gene: TRBD1
J gene: TRBJ2-5
CDR3 DNA: TGTGCCAGCTCACCAACAAGGCTTGACAGGGGAGCGACCCAGTACTTC
CDR3 protein: CASSPTRLDRGATQYF

clone size: few
V gene: TRBV7-9
D gene: TRBD2
J gene: TRBJ2-7
CDR3 DNA: TGTGCCAGCAGCTTAGTTACGGGAGGTGGTTACGAGCAGTACTTC
CDR3 protein: CASSLVTGGGYEQYF

clone size: few
V gene: TRBV10-3
D gene: .
J gene: TRBJ2-1
CDR3 DNA: TGTGCCATAAGCGGGACAGCGATCCTCATGGGTGAGCAGTTCTTC
CDR3 protein: CAISGTAILMGEQFF

clone size: .
V gene: TRBV4-3
D gene: .
J gene: TRBJ2-7
CDR3 DNA: TGCGCCAGCAGCCAAGACTCCAGGGGCGGGCTCTCCTACGAGCAGTACTTC
CDR3 protein: CASSQDSRGGLSYEQYF

clone size: .
V gene: TRBV6-1
D gene: .
J gene: TRBJ1-1
CDR3 DNA: TGTGCCAGCAGCCCCCGAGTAATGAACACTGAAGCTTTCTTT
CDR3 protein: CASSPRVMNTEAFF

clone size: .
V gene: TRBV3-1
D gene: .
J gene: TRBJ2-2
CDR3 DNA: TGTGCCAGCAGCCTACAAACGACAGTCAACACCGGGGAGCTGTTTTTT
CDR3 protein: CASSLQTTVNTGELFF

clone size: few
V gene: TRBV5-5
D gene: TRBD1
J gene: TRBJ2-1
CDR3 DNA: TGTGCCAGCAGCTTGTTTGTATCTGCGGGACAGGGCTTCTACAATGAGCAGTTCTTC
CDR3 protein: CASSLFVSAGQGFYNEQFF

clone size: once
V gene: TRBV27
D gene: .
J gene: TRBJ2-1
CDR3 DNA: TGTGCCAGCAGCCCTCTCAGGGGGGGTGCCCTTCCTTACAATGAGCAGTTCTTC
CDR3 protein: CASSPLRGGALPYNEQFF

clone size: .
V gene: TRBV4-3
D gene: .
J gene: TRBJ1-5
CDR3 DNA: TGCGCCAGCAGCCGCTCGAATAGCAATCAGCCCCAGCATTTT
CDR3 protein: CASSRSNSNQPQHF

clone size: .
V gene: TRBV29-1
D gene: TRBD1
J gene: TRBJ2-5
CDR3 DNA: TGCAGCCCCGGGACAGGCCAAGAGACCCAGTACTTC
CDR3 protein: CSPGTGQETQYF

clone size: .
V gene: TRBV20-1
D gene: TRBD2
J gene: TRBJ2-7
CDR3 DNA: TGCAGTGCTAGTTCGAGGACTAGCGGCATCACCGATCACGAGCAGTACTTC
CDR3 protein: CSASSRTSGITDHEQYF

clone size: few
V gene: TRBV4-1
D gene: .
J gene: TRBJ2-5
CDR3 DNA: TGCGCCAGCAGCCAATCTCCAGGGCCAGGAAACCAAGAGACCCAGTACTTC
CDR3 protein: CASSQSPGPGNQETQYF

clone size: once
V gene: TRBV7-2
D gene: .
J gene: TRBJ1-3
CDR3 DNA: TGTGCCAGCAGCCTCACGAGGAACACCATATATTTT
CDR3 protein: CASSLTRNTIYF

clone size: many
V gene: TRBV4-1
D gene: TRBD1
J gene: TRBJ1-2
CDR3 DNA: TGCGCCAGCAGCCAAGATCCGGACAGGGCTTATGGCTACACCTTC
CDR3 protein: CASSQDPDRAYGYTF

clone size: few
V gene: TRBV12-5
D gene: .
J gene: TRBJ1-2
CDR3 DNA: TGTGCGACCCCCCGGGCAGGGTCAGGAGTTTATGGCTACACCTTC
CDR3 protein: CATPRAGSGVYGYTF

clone size: few
V gene: TRBV29-1
D gene: TRBD1
J gene: TRBJ2-5
CDR3 DNA: TGCAGCGTCGACGCTTGGGACAGCCAAGAGACCCAGTACTTC
CDR3 protein: CSVDAWDSQETQYF

clone size: .
V gene: TRBV29-1
D gene: .
J gene: TRBJ2-5
CDR3 DNA: TGCAGCGTTGAGAGGCTAGGAGAGACCCAGTACTTC
CDR3 protein: CSVERLGETQYF

clone size: .
V gene: TRBV12-3/TRBV12-4
D gene: .
J gene: TRBJ2-3
CDR3 DNA: TGTGCCAGCACCCCTTCGGGAGAGGCAGGTACGCAGTATTTT
CDR3 protein: CASTPSGEAGTQYF

clone size: .
V gene: TRBV29-1
D gene: .
J gene: TRBJ1-2
CDR3 DNA: TGCAGCGTTGAAGTACAGCCTTACTATGGCTACACCTTC
CDR3 protein: CSVEVQPYYGYTF

clone size: once
V gene: TRBV28
D gene: .
J gene: TRBJ1-5
CDR3 DNA: TGTGCCAGCAGACCTACGGTCGGTTATCAGCCCCAGCATTTT
CDR3 protein: CASRPTVGYQPQHF

clone size: few
V gene: TRBV5-1
D gene: .
J gene: TRBJ1-1
CDR3 DNA: TGCGCCAGCAGCTTGTACGGGGCCCCGGGGGACACTGAAGCTTTCTTT
CDR3 protein: CASSLYGAPGDTEAFF

clone size: .
V gene: TRBV7-3
D gene: TRBD2
J gene: TRBJ2-1
CDR3 DNA: TGTGCCAGCAGCTTAATGGAGTCTAGCGGGGGGCCAAACAATGAGCAGTTCTTC
CDR3 protein: CASSLMESSGGPNNEQFF

clone size: .
V gene: TRBV9
D gene: .
J gene: TRBJ1-1
CDR3 DNA: TGTGCCAGCAGCGTAACGGGGAGCACTGAAGCTTTCTTT
CDR3 protein: CASSVTGSTEAFF

clone size: .
V gene: TRBV6-5
D gene: .
J gene: TRBJ2-6
CDR3 DNA: TGTGCCAGCAGTTACTCTCCAGACTCTGGGGCCAACGTCCTGACTTTC
CDR3 protein: CASSYSPDSGANVLTF

clone size: .
V gene: TRBV28
D gene: .
J gene: TRBJ2-7
CDR3 DNA: TGTGCCAGCAGCCCAGGCGGACTAGAGCAGTACTTC
CDR3 protein: CASSPGGLEQYF

clone size: .
V gene: TRBV20-1
D gene: .
J gene: TRBJ2-2
CDR3 DNA: TGCAGTGCTAGAAAAATGACAGGTCCCGCCGGGGAGCTGTTTTTT
CDR3 protein: CSARKMTGPAGELFF

clone size: .
V gene: TRBV7-9
D gene: TRBD1
J gene: TRBJ1-2
CDR3 DNA: TGTGCCAGCAGCTGGAGCTCGACTCAGACAGGGAACGGCTACATCTTC
CDR3 protein: CASSWSSTQTGNGYIF

clone size: few
V gene: TRBV5-1
D gene: TRBD1
J gene: TRBJ1-1
CDR3 DNA: TGCGCCAGCAGCTTGACAGGGGGCGGGTTTTACACTGAAGCTTTCTTT
CDR3 protein: CASSLTGGGFYTEAFF

clone size: .
V gene: TRBV7-2
D gene: .
J gene: TRBJ2-5
CDR3 DNA: TGTGCCAGCAGCTTAATGGGCAGCCAAGAGATCCAGTACTTC
CDR3 protein: CASSLMGSQEIQYF

clone size: few
V gene: TRBV20-1
D gene: TRBD1
J gene: TRBJ1-4
CDR3 DNA: TGCAGTGCTAGCAGGACAGGGTATGAAGAAAAACTGTTTTTT
CDR3 protein: CSASRTGYEEKLFF

clone size: few
V gene: TRBV6-5
D gene: .
J gene: TRBJ1-1
CDR3 DNA: TGTGCCAGCAGTTACTCATCAGTTGTGGGCACTGAAGCTTTCTTT
CDR3 protein: CASSYSSVVGTEAFF

clone size: .
V gene: TRBV7-2
D gene: .
J gene: TRBJ2-1
CDR3 DNA: TGTGCCAGCAGCTTAGTTGGACTTAAGCTCATGGATGAGCAGTTCTTC
CDR3 protein: CASSLVGLKLMDEQFF

clone size: .
V gene: TRBV7-9
D gene: TRBD2
J gene: TRBJ2-1
CDR3 DNA: TGTGCCAGCAGCTCGAGAGAGCGGGAGTGGGTCTACAATGAGCAGTTCTTC
CDR3 protein: CASSSREREWVYNEQFF

clone size: .
V gene: TRBV7-2
D gene: TRBD2
J gene: TRBJ2-1
CDR3 DNA: TGTGCCAGCAGCTTAGAGAGGGAGGGGCAGGAGTTCTTC
CDR3 protein: CASSLEREGQEFF

clone size: few
V gene: TRBV4-1
D gene: .
J gene: TRBJ2-7
CDR3 DNA: TGCGCCAGCAGCCAAGTTCTGTTCACCTACGAGCAGTACTTC
CDR3 protein: CASSQVLFTYEQYF

clone size: .
V gene: TRBV18
D gene: .
J gene: TRBJ2-7
CDR3 DNA: TGTGCCAGCTCACCCTTGCGGGCAGGGAGCATCGAGCAGTACTTC
CDR3 protein: CASSPLRAGSIEQYF

clone size: many
V gene: TRBV7-2
D gene: .
J gene: TRBJ2-5
CDR3 DNA: TGTGCCAGCAGCCCCCGAGGGATACAAGAGACCCAGTACTTC
CDR3 protein: CASSPRGIQETQYF

clone size: .
V gene: TRBV5-4
D gene: .
J gene: TRBJ2-7
CDR3 DNA: TGTGCCAGCGGCTCTCCAACTGGACAGAGCGTTTCCTACGAGCAGTACTTC
CDR3 protein: CASGSPTGQSVSYEQYF

clone size: few
V gene: TRBV12-5
D gene: .
J gene: TRBJ2-1
CDR3 DNA: TGTGCTAGTGGTTTGTGGCAGCGGAATGAGCAGTTCTTC
CDR3 protein: CASGLWQRNEQFF

clone size: few
V gene: TRBV28
D gene: .
J gene: TRBJ2-7
CDR3 DNA: TGTGCCAGCAGTGGGCCGGGACCGAAGTCCTACGAGCAGTACTTC
CDR3 protein: CASSGPGPKSYEQYF

clone size: .
V gene: TRBV6-2/TRBV6-3
D gene: .
J gene: TRBJ2-5
CDR3 DNA: TGTGCCAGCAGCCACGAGGGCAGATCCTACAATGAGCAGTACTTC
CDR3 protein: CASSHEGRSYNEQYF